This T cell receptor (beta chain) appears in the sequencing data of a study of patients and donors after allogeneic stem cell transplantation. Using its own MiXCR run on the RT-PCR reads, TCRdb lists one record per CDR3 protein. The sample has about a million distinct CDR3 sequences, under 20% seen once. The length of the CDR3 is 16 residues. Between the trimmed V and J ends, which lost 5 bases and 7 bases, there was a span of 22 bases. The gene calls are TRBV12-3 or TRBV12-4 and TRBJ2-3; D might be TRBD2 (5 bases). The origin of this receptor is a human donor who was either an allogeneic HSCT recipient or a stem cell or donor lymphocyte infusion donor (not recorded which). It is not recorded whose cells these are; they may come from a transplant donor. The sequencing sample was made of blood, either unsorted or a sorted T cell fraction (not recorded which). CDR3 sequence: CASSPPTKRRAYTQYF. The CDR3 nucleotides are TGTGCCAGCAGTCCCCCGACCAAAAGGCGGGCATATACGCAGTATTTT.